The rows below give T cell receptor beta chains drawn from one sample of a study of control samples from healthy donors and cancer patients. The table came from immunoSEQ multiplex PCR; TCRdb's copy has only in-frame clones and leaves some out. The table shows about 75,000 clones, with around 95% occurring only once. The sample taken for sequencing was blood. The receptors originated from a middle-aged woman in good health. The conserved cysteine and the conserved F or W are not part of the CDR3 here. Not all rows give a size; the values are once, few, many and, for expanded clones, a class.

size	length	V	J	CDR3
.	13	TRBV7-2	TRBJ2-7	ASSLRDRGPYEQY
.	15	TRBV7-9	TRBJ1-4	ASSLTGTHARLVRLF
.	11	TRBV30	TRBJ1-2	AWSAGGAYGYT
.	13	TRBV10-2	TRBJ2-3	ASSDPPTSTDTQY
.	12	TRBV15	TRBJ1-5	ATSGGRGNQPQH
.	11	TRBV12-3/TRBV12-4	TRBJ2-7	ASRPGTSDEQY
.	11	TRBV7-9	TRBJ1-3	ASMWTGGNTIY
.	14	TRBV7-9	TRBJ2-7	ASSLATSGRLYEQY
.	15	TRBV14	TRBJ2-1	ASSQLGSGRPHGEQF
.	10	TRBV28	TRBJ1-1	ASSDVGTEAF
few	14	TRBV5-1	TRBJ2-3	ASSYGLAGRADTQY
.	14	TRBV5-1	TRBJ1-1	ASSFLSGTADTEAF
.	15	TRBV5-4	TRBJ1-4	ASSWGLFPGGNEKLF
.	11	TRBV18	TRBJ1-4	ASSPGRDEKLF
.	11	TRBV15	TRBJ2-7	ATSLDRAYEQY
.	13	TRBV25-1	TRBJ1-1	ASSDLDRDDTEAF
.	14	TRBV13	TRBJ2-7	ASSLGVTGAGDEQY
few	13	TRBV27	TRBJ1-2	ASSLSISGGYGYT
.	10	TRBV7-9	TRBJ1-5	ASSFMMGPQH
.	14	TRBV18	TRBJ2-3	ASSYYEGRNTDTQY
.	10	TRBV6-5	TRBJ1-5	ASISRGGAQH
.	10	TRBV6-1	TRBJ2-7	ASSEQGDEQY
.	13	TRBV5-6	TRBJ1-3	ASSLGDRGGNTIY
.	11	TRBV5-1	TRBJ1-2	ASSPGPIYGYT
.	11	TRBV12-5	TRBJ1-1	ASANQGNTEAF
.	12	TRBV5-1	TRBJ2-7	ASSLAGPPYEQY
.	11	TRBV12-2	TRBJ2-7	ASRLTGDGEQY
once	18	TRBV4-1	TRBJ2-2	ASSQVAGTQPRGNTGELF
.	12	TRBV10-3	TRBJ1-2	AISAPGQGSGYT
few	15	TRBV15	TRBJ2-3	ATSRRLAGPSTDTQY
.	12	TRBV7-8	TRBJ2-1	ASSLLATYNEQF